The T cell receptor (beta chain) under discussion was sequenced for a study of regulatory T cells in long-lasting Graves disease (dated by TCRdb to 2020 to 2022). Background on the whole study: Persistent Graves' disease was defined as antithyroid drug treatment for over 5 years with persistently positive TSH receptor autoantibodies. Patients with persistent Graves' disease were compared with patients with newly diagnosed Graves' disease using TCR sequencing and RNA sequencing of peripheral blood. The study was conducted in China and was registered as a clinical trial. A total of 33 samples underwent TCR sequencing: some 13 from persistent and around 20 from newly diagnosed Graves' disease patients. Persistent Graves' disease patients in the clinical cohort had taken antithyroid drugs for approximately ten years on average. What the authors observed across the whole study: Compared with newly diagnosed patients, persistent Graves' disease patients had lower TCR Shannon entropy and fewer highly expanded clones, which suggests clonal expansion. Because the primary lesion, thyroid tissue, could not be accessed, the study looked at peripheral blood alone. More public clonotypes were shared among persistent patients (roughly 2,900) than among newly diagnosed patients (roughly 1,000). The authors acknowledged the small sample size as a limitation that may reduce accuracy. Sequencing and analysis were limited to the TCR beta chain. Preferential use of TRBV28, TRBJ1-2 and TRBJ2-5 was observed in persistent disease, whereas TRBV20-1 and TRBJ2-1 were favored in newly diagnosed disease.

A remark on this clonotype: No cognate antigen has been identified for it. No much larger clonotype is one base removed from it; base qualities were not supplied.

Including the terminal cysteine and phenylalanine, the CDR3 comprises 13 residues. Left in the record is the CDR3 DNA by itself, 39 bases read in frame from the first base. The CDR1 and CDR2 encoded by the germline V gene (reference sequence) are LGHDT and YNNKEL. V is cut back by 4 bases and J by 4 bases, with 4 bases in the junction unmatched. Preparation of the library involved multiplex PCR. Sequencing relied on an Illumina HiSeq 4000. CDR3 regions were amplified by Arm-PCR with iRepertoire HTBI primers to construct TCR beta libraries. Before sequencing, the PCR products went through gel purification. Regarding the original processing steps: Gene usage analysis of CDR3 amino acid clonotypes relied on the approximately 60 TRBV and 15 or so TRBJ segments identified across samples. COPE and FqMerger were used to merge filtered high-quality paired reads into contigs. BLAST was used to align contigs to the IMGT TRBV, TRBD and TRBJ reference genes, and CDR3 was defined following IMGT. Any clonotype with a frequency above 0.1% was classified as a highly expanded clone. Repertoire diversity was measured by Shannon entropy, and V-J evenness by the Gini coefficient. Clonotypes shared by more than one individual were considered public. The raw public data were reprocessed by TCRdb itself: fastp quality trimming at Q25, MiXCR clonotype calling, in-frame beta chains only. Each CDR3 protein appears once, grouped with its most common genes and DNA. None of the V and J calls come from the authors' own analysis; TCRdb made them. Recorded for this sample are about 470,000 distinct CDR3 sequences; 20% to 25% of them occurred a single time. 6.5% to 9% of the sample lies in the top ten.

According to the study, the label for this sample's time point signals: persistent/refractory GD, antithyroid drugs over 5 years with positive TRAb. For both TCR sequencing and RNA sequencing, RNA was extracted from PBMCs in TRIzol. The diagnosis of Graves' disease was made according to American Thyroid Association guidelines. Patients for the study were recruited at an endocrinology department in Xi'an, China. From each patient, around 9 milliliters of peripheral blood was collected into an EDTA anticoagulant tube. Ficoll Paque Plus density gradient separation was used to isolate PBMCs, and no additional T cell sorting was done. An Agilent 2100 Bioanalyzer and agarose gel were used to assess RNA quality, and a NanoDrop 2000 was used to measure RNA concentration.

In this chain, TRBV3-1 is recombined with TRBJ2-7, with 7 bases aligning to TRBD1. The receptor comes from a female donor with Graves disease. The material was peripheral blood mononuclear cells (PBMCs), obtained when the disease was refractory, from a patient treated with antithyroid drugs. The CDR3 region: CASSPQTGYEQYF. DNA sequence: TGTGCCAGCAGCCCTCAGACAGGGTACGAGCAGTACTTC.